The rows below give T cell receptor beta chains drawn from one sample of a study of Graves' ophthalmopathy and Graves' hyperthyroidism. TCRdb re-called the multiplex PCR reads with MiXCR, one entry per CDR3 protein. The sample yields over a million distinct CDR3 sequences, less than 45% seen once. The sequenced sample consisted of peripheral blood or thyroid tissue (not recorded which). The receptors were gathered from an adult man with Graves' hyperthyroidism. The CDR3 runs from the conserved cysteine through the conserved F or W. A D gene is named only where the DNA matches it firmly. Size values are once, few and many counts, or a class for expanded clones, and some rows have none.

J gene | clone size | D gene | V gene | CDR3 DNA | CDR3 protein
TRBJ2-7 | many | NA | TRBV20-1 | TGCAGTGCTAGAGACCCCTACGAGCAGTACTTC | CSARDPYEQYF
TRBJ2-7 | many | NA | TRBV19 | TGTGCCAGTAGTATAGGGACGGATGTCTCCTACGAGCAGTACTTC | CASSIGTDVSYEQYF
TRBJ2-7 | NA | TRBD2 | TRBV10-3 | TGTGCCACCCCGGGCCTTAGCGGGAGCAACGAGCAGTACTTC | CATPGLSGSNEQYF
TRBJ2-4 | NA | NA | TRBV29-1 | TGCAGCGCGACGGCCGGAATGCTAGCCAAAAACATTCAGTACTTC | CSATAGMLAKNIQYF
TRBJ1-2 | many | NA | TRBV9 | TGTGCCAGCAGCGCCGGTCCGGCCTATGGCTACACCTTC | CASSAGPAYGYTF
TRBJ2-5 | many | NA | TRBV4-1 | TGCGCCAGCAGCCAAGAGTCCGGAGGGGCGCACCGGACCCAGTACTTC | CASSQESGGAHRTQYF
TRBJ1-5 | NA | TRBD1 | TRBV24-1 | TGTGCCACCTCAGACAGGGGTGGTCAGCCCCAGCATTTT | CATSDRGGQPQHF
TRBJ2-2 | few | NA | TRBV29-1 | TGCAGCGTTGATTGGGTGAACACCGGGGAGCTGTTTTTT | CSVDWVNTGELFF
TRBJ2-7 | few | NA | TRBV12-3/TRBV12-4 | TGTGCCAGCAGTTCCCGTCCCGGGACGGGGAGGGAGCAGTACTTC | CASSSRPGTGREQYF
TRBJ2-7 | NA | TRBD2 | TRBV5-1 | TGCGCCAGCAGCTTTCCTAGCGGGGGGACAGCGTCCTACGAGCAGTACTTC | CASSFPSGGTASYEQYF
TRBJ1-3 | NA | TRBD1 | TRBV29-1 | TGCAGCGGGGGACAGGGAACGAGCTCTGGAAACACCATATATTTT | CSGGQGTSSGNTIYF
TRBJ2-2 | NA | NA | TRBV5-5 | TGCGCCAGCAGCCAAGATTGGGGGACCGGGGAGCTGTTTTTT | CASSQDWGTGELFF
TRBJ2-5 | many | NA | TRBV20-1 | TGCAGTGCTAGAATCTCCGGGACCCACCTTCGGGAGACCCAGTACTTC | CSARISGTHLRETQYF
TRBJ1-5 | many | NA | TRBV7-9 | TGTGCCAGCAGCCCACTATATCAGCCCCAGCATTTT | CASSPLYQPQHF
TRBJ2-2 | many | NA | TRBV11-2 | TGTGCCAGCAGCCATAGAGCTAGCCTGGACGGGGAGCTGTTTTTT | CASSHRASLDGELFF
TRBJ2-7 | many | TRBD2 | TRBV20-1 | TGCAGTGCTAGATCGGGGACTAGCGGGAGAAGCGAGCAGTACTTC | CSARSGTSGRSEQYF